One and the same sample provided the 13 T cell receptor beta chains below, sequenced in a study of blood T cell repertoires in COVID-19. Profiled with immunoSEQ multiplex PCR; TCRdb holds only in-frame clones, not every one. The sample has around 150,000 clones, 80% to 90% seen once. Source material: peripheral blood. The source of these receptors is a woman in her sixties or seventies with COVID-19, enrolled during active disease.

The J gene is TRBJ1-2, the V gene TRBV25-1; TRBD1 is a possible D gene (6 bases). The CDR3 consists of 14 residues. Germline values: CDR1 MGHDK, CDR2 SYGVNS. V was clipped by 3 bases and J by 5 bases, with 13 bases between them. CDR3 in DNA: TGTGCCAGCAGTGACTGGGACATAACGTATGGCTACACCTTC. Its protein is CASSDWDITYGYTF.

This sequence joins TRBV18 and TRBJ2-3, with D possibly being TRBD2 (6 bases). Looked up from germline, CDR1 is KGHSH and CDR2 is LQKENI. V was clipped by 2 bases and J by 7 bases, with 10 bases between them. The length of the CDR3 is 13 residues. The DNA for the CDR3 is TGTGCCAGCTCACCAGGAGGGAAAAATACGCAGTATTTT. Residues: CASSPGGKNTQYF. Drawing the rest from reference TRBV18 and TRBJ2-3, the complete variable domain is NAGVMQNPRHLVRRRGQEARLRCSPMKGHSHVYWYRQLPEEGLKFMVYLQKENIIDESGMPKERFSAEFPKEGPSILRIQQVVRGDSAAYFCASSPGGKNTQYFGPGTRLTVL.

The chain has TRBV2 and TRBJ1-2; 10 positions agree with TRBD1. The CDR3 is 16 amino acids. V was clipped by 6 bases and J by 8 bases; unmatched bases: 15. Germline V gives CDR1 SNHLY, CDR2 FYNNEI. Here the CDR3 reads CASSATPSGTGVGYTF. The DNA of the CDR3 is TGTGCCAGCAGCGCTACCCCCTCCGGGACAGGGGTCGGCTACACCTTC.

The chain has TRBV5-6 and TRBJ1-1; D uncertain. CDR3 length: 15 residues. Looked up from germline, CDR1 is SGHDT and CDR2 is YYEEEE. Trimming took off 0 bases at V and 5 bases at J, with 14 bases between the two ends. CDR3 amino acids: CASSLGHLLLTEAFF. The CDR3 DNA reads TGTGCCAGCAGCTTGGGACACCTTTTGTTGACTGAAGCTTTCTTT. The full variable domain, rest sourced from reference TRBV5-6 and TRBJ1-1, is DAGVTQSPTHLIKTRGQQVTLRCSPKSGHDTVSWYQQALGQGPQFIFQYYEEEERQRGNFPDRFSGHQFPNYSSELNVNALLLGDSALYLCASSLGHLLLTEAFFGQGTRLTVV.

V usage is TRBV18 and J usage is TRBJ1-1; 7 nucleotides line up with TRBD1. V dropped 4 bases and J dropped 9; count of bases not matched to a gene: 5. Germline V gives CDR1 KGHSH, CDR2 LQKENI. The CDR3 extends over 12 amino acids. The CDR3 spells CASSLDRAKAFF. CDR3 nucleotide sequence: TGTGCCAGCTCACTAGACAGGGCCAAAGCTTTCTTT.

This clone was counted a few times. This chain joins TRBV6-2 or TRBV6-3 and TRBJ2-4; 12 nucleotides agree with TRBD1. The germline gives CDR1 MNHEY, CDR2 SVGEGT. The CDR3 has 21 residues. The junction had 17 bases not matched to a gene; V was cut back by 5 bases and J by 0 bases. CDR3 residues: CASSRSLLGQGATLAKNIQYF. Here the CDR3 DNA reads TGTGCCAGCAGTAGATCCCTTTTGGGACAGGGGGCAACTCTAGCCAAAAACATTCAGTACTTC.

The CDR3 is CASSQYRESWTEAFF. In nucleotides, the CDR3 is TGTGCCAGCAGCCAATACAGGGAGAGTTGGACTGAAGCTTTCTTT. V gene TRBV4-2 combines with J gene TRBJ1-1; D is perhaps TRBD1 (6 bases). Per germline, CDR1 LGHNA and CDR2 YNFKEQ. Between the trimmed V and J ends, which lost 2 bases and 5 bases, there was a span of 15 bases. The CDR3 contains 15 residues.

The V call is TRBV2, the J call TRBJ1-4; TRBD1 matches 8 bases. Trimming took 6 bases from V and 6 from J; bases not matched to a gene: 6. Germline CDR1 is SNHLY and CDR2 is FYNNEI. The CDR3 has 14 amino acids. The CDR3 DNA follows: TGTGCCAGCAGGCGGACAGGGTCTTATGAAAAACTGTTTTTT. Translation: CASRRTGSYEKLFF.

This chain uses TRBV2 with TRBJ1-6, with 9 bases aligning to TRBD1. Germline CDR1 SNHLY, CDR2 FYNNEI. There are 13 residues in the CDR3. With 8 bases clipped from V and 10 bases from J, the junction kept 6 bases outside the gene matches. The CDR3 region has the DNA TGTGCCAGCCGAGGACAGGGGTCCTCACCCCTCCACTTT. Translating it yields CASRGQGSSPLHF.

The CDR3 spells CASSPPWTGGGEQYF. As DNA, the CDR3 is TGTGCCAGCTCACCCCCGTGGACAGGGGGCGGAGAGCAGTACTTC. J is TRBJ2-7 and V is TRBV18, with TRBD1 identical over 11 bases. Germline V gene data show CDR1 as KGHSH and CDR2 as LQKENI. This CDR3 is 15 amino acids long. With V trimmed by 3 bases and J by 7 bases, 8 bases remained unmatched.

Of note for this clone: The sample contains more than one DNA sequence encoding this CDR3. The genes are TRBV28 and TRBJ1-2, with D possibly matching TRBD1 (6 bases). The CDR3 is 14 amino acids. Germline loops: CDR1 MDHEN, CDR2 SYDVKM. Deletions cut 2 bases from V and 4 bases from J, with 11 bases between. The CDR3, as DNA: TGTGCCAGCAGTTTACTGGGCAGGGGCTATGGCTACACCTTC. Protein sequence: CASSLLGRGYGYTF.

The J gene is TRBJ1-5, the V gene TRBV6-5, with 9 bases aligning to TRBD1. Per the germline V gene, CDR1 is MNHEY and CDR2 is SVGAGI. Unmatched junction bases numbered 5, after V lost 6 bases and J lost 5 bases. The CDR3 extends over 14 amino acids. For the CDR3, the DNA is TGTGCCAGCAGGAGGACAGGGGATTATCAGCCCCAGCATTTT. Translation: CASRRTGDYQPQHF.

V gene TRBV3-1 (or the pseudogene TRBV3-2) combines with J gene TRBJ2-2; 8 bases match TRBD2. J was trimmed by 4 bases and V by 1 base; bases with no gene match: 5. Germline CDR1 reads LGHDT; CDR2 reads YNNKEL (reference sequence). The CDR3 is 16 amino acids. The CDR3 is CASSQGGGGFTGELFF. The CDR3 nucleotides read TGTGCCAGCAGCCAAGGTGGCGGGGGGTTCACCGGGGAGCTGTTTTTT.